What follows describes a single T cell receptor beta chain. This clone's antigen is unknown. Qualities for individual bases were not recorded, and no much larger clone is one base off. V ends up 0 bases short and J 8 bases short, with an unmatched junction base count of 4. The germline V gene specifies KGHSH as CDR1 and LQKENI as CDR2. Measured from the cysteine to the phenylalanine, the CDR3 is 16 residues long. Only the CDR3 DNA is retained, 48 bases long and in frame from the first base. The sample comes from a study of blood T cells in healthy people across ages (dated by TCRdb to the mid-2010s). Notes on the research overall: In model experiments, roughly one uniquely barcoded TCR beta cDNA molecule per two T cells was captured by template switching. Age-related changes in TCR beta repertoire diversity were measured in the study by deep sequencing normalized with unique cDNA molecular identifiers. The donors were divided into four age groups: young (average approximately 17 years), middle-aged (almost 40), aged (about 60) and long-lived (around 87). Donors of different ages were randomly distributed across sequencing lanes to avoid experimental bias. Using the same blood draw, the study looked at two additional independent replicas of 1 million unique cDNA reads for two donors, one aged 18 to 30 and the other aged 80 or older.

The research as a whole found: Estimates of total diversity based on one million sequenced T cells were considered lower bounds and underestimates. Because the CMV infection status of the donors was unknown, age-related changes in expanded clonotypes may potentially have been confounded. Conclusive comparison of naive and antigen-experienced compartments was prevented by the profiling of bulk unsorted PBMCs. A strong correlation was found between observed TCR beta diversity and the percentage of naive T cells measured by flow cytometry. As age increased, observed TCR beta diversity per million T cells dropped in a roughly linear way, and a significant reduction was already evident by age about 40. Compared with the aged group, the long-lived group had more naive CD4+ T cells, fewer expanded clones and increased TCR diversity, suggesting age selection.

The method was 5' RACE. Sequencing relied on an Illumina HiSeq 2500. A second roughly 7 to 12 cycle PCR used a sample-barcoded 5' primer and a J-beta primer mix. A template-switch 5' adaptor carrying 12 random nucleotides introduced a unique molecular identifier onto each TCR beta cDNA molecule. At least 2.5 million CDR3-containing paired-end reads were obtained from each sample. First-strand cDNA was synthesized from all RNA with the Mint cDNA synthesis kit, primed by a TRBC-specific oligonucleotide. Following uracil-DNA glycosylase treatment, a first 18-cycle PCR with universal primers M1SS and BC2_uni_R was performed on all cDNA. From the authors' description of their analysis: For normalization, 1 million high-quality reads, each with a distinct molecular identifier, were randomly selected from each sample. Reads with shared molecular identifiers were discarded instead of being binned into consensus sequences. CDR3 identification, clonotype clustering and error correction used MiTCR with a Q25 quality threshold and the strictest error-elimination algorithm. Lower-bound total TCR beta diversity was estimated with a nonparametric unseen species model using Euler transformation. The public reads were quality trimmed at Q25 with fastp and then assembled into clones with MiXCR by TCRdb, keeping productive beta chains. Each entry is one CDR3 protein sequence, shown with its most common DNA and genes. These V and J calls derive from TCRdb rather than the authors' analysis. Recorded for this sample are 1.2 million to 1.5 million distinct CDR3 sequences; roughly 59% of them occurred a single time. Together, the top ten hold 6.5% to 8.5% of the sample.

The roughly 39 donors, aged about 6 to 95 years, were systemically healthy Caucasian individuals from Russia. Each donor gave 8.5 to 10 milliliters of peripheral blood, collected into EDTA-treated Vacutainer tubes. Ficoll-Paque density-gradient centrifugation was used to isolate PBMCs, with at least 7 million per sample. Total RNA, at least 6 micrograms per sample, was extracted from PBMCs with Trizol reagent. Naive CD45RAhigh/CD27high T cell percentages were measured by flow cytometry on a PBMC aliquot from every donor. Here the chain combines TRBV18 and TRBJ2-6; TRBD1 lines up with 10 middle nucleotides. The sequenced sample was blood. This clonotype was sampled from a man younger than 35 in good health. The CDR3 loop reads CASSPPGQGISNVLTF. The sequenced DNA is TGTGCCAGCTCACCACCGGGACAGGGGATTTCCAACGTCCTGACTTTC.